Below, 14 T cell receptor beta chains from the same sample are listed, as sequenced in a study of T cells in Graves' hyperthyroidism and ophthalmopathy. RNA transcripts were the template for amplifying TCR beta CDR3 regions. HTBI primers were the set used in a first-round RT-PCR of the TCR CDR3. TCRdb fed the multiplex PCR reads into MiXCR, producing one record per CDR3 protein. Of 500,000 to 800,000 distinct CDR3 sequences in the sample, just under 45% are singletons; the top ten hold about 7%. Sequencing was done on a sample of peripheral blood or thyroid tissue (not recorded which). The source is an adult man with Graves' disease, either hyperthyroidism or ophthalmopathy (not recorded which).

The chain is built from TRBV6-1 and TRBJ1-1, with D maybe TRBD1 (5 bases). CDR1 is MNHNS and CDR2 is SASEGT in the germline V gene. The ends were cut back, 6 bases at V and 8 bases at J, with 13 bases in the middle. The CDR3 runs to 12 residues. The CDR3 DNA follows: TGTGCCAGCAGGGGGGTGGGGGAGGAAGCTTTCTTT. It translates to CASRGVGEEAFF.

CDR3 sequence: CASLFSSGNTIYF. The CDR3 nucleotides are TGTGCCTCCTTATTTAGCTCTGGAAACACCATATATTTT. J is TRBJ1-3 and V is TRBV11-2; D unresolved. V was shortened by 11 bases and J by 0 bases, with 11 bases between the two germline ends. Germline V gene sequence: CDR1 SGHAT, CDR2 FQNNGV. The CDR3 is made up of 13 amino acids.

J is TRBJ1-5 and V is TRBV10-1, with no clear D. The CDR3 spans 15 residues. V gave up 6 bases and J gave up 4 bases, with 16 bases separating them. Germline CDR1 WNHNN, CDR2 SYGVQD (reference sequence). This chain's CDR3 is CASSQVGGENQPQHF. DNA for the CDR3: TGCGCCAGCAGCCAAGTGGGCGGGGAAAATCAGCCCCAGCATTTT.

The J gene is TRBJ1-6, the V gene TRBV9; D is unresolved. Deletions cut 4 bases from V and 7 bases from J, with 18 bases between. This CDR3 is 16 amino acids long. Germline CDR1 SGDLS, CDR2 YYNGEE. The CDR3 nucleotides are TGTGCCAGCAGCTCTGGTGGAGGCAGCTCAAATTCACCCCTCCACTTT. Encoded protein: CASSSGGGSSNSPLHF. Looking up the rest from reference TRBV9 and TRBJ1-6 gives the full variable domain: DSGVTQTPKHLITATGQRVTLRCSPRSGDLSVYWYQQSLDQGLQFLIQYYNGEERAKGNILERFSAQQFPDLHSELNLSSLELGDSALYFCASSSGGGSSNSPLHFGNGTRLTVT.

The V call is TRBV29-1, the J call TRBJ1-5, with D hard to call. V shed 4 bases and J shed 2 bases, with 9 bases lying between them. The CDR3 totals 13 residues. Per germline, CDR1 SQVTM and CDR2 ANQGSEA. This CDR3 reads CSVGPMGNQPQHF. DNA for the CDR3: TGCAGCGTTGGGCCTATGGGCAATCAGCCCCAGCATTTT. Full variable domain (outside the CDR3, taken from reference TRBV29-1 and TRBJ1-5): SAVISQKPSRDICQRGTSLTIQCQVDSQVTMMFWYRQQPGQSLTLIATANQGSEATYESGFVIDKFPISRPNLTFSTLTVSNMSPEDSSIYLCSVGPMGNQPQHFGDGTRLSIL.

This chain joins TRBV7-9 and TRBJ1-1, with D possibly matching TRBD1 (6 bases). The CDR3 spans 13 residues. Trimming took 4 bases from V and 3 from J, leaving 9 bases between them. Germline CDR1 SEHNR, CDR2 FQNEAQ (reference sequence). CDR3: CASSYTGYTEAFF. In nucleotides, the CDR3 is TGTGCCAGCAGCTATACAGGGTACACTGAAGCTTTCTTT.

This clonotype was found many times. The chain is built from TRBV20-1 and TRBJ1-5, with 9 bases fitting TRBD1. Germline values: CDR1 DFQATT, CDR2 SNEGSKA (reference sequence). The V segment lost 5 bases and the J segment 2 bases; nucleotides outside the gene matches: 4. The CDR3 sequence is 14 residues long. CDR3 sequence reads: CSAGQGSGNQPQHF. In DNA form, the CDR3 reads TGCAGTGCTGGACAGGGGTCGGGCAATCAGCCCCAGCATTTT.

On this clonotype itself: Its ends do not fully match the called genes, so a read error is possible. The rearrangement joins TRBV29-1 to TRBJ1-1, with D perhaps matching TRBD1 (6 bases). This CDR3 region has 16 residues. The germline V gene encodes CDR1 SQVTM and CDR2 ANQGSEA. The CDR3 is CSVEGLLRGMNTEAFF. The CDR3 DNA follows: TGCAGCGTAGAAGGTTTATTGAGGGGGATGAACACTGAAGCTTTCTTT.

This clonotype was detected once. The genes are TRBV10-3 and TRBJ1-1; 7 bases line up with TRBD1. Per the germline V gene, CDR1 is ENHRY and CDR2 is SYGVKD. J lost 3 bases, V lost 0 bases, and 10 bases had no gene match. The CDR3 length is 17 residues. The CDR3 sequence is CAISESRGPVGYTEAFF. CDR3 nucleotide sequence: TGTGCCATCAGTGAGTCGAGGGGGCCAGTTGGGTACACTGAAGCTTTCTTT.

The V gene is TRBV24-1, the J gene TRBJ1-2; D is possibly TRBD1 (5 bases). Trimming shortened V by 11 bases and J by 4 bases, and 25 bases separated the two germline ends. Germline V gene lookup returns CDR1 KGHDR and CDR2 SFDVKD. CDR3 length: 16 residues. The CDR3 sequence is CASSPPLFDRLYGYTF. In nucleotides, the CDR3 is TGTGCCAGCTCACCACCGCTATTCGACAGACTCTATGGCTACACCTTC.

The V call is TRBV6-5, the J call TRBJ2-5, with D hard to call. Germline values: CDR1 MNHEY, CDR2 SVGAGI. V was trimmed by 0 bases and J by 0 bases, leaving 11 bases between them. The CDR3 totals 16 residues. CDR3 region: CASSYSVGLYQETQYF. In DNA form, the CDR3 reads TGTGCCAGCAGTTACTCGGTGGGCCTATACCAAGAGACCCAGTACTTC.

The V and J genes are TRBV6-5 and TRBJ1-1; 7 bases agree with TRBD1. Germline values: CDR1 MNHEY, CDR2 SVGAGI. The CDR3 extends over 15 amino acids. After removal of 0 bases from V and 1 base from J, the junction contained 2 bases not matched to a gene. The CDR3 bases are TGTGCCAGCAGTTACTCGGGGACAGAGAACACTGAAGCTTTCTTT. Residues: CASSYSGTENTEAFF.

This clonotype has a count of ten or more. CDR3 sequence reads: CASSQAVAEPFF. CDR3 coding DNA: TGTGCCAGCAGCCAAGCCGTGGCGGAGCCTTTCTTT. The chain has TRBV7-2 and TRBJ1-1, with D uncertain. The CDR3 runs 12 residues. V lost 5 bases, J lost 12 bases, and 16 bases lay in between. The germline CDR1 and CDR2 sequences are SGHTA and FQGNSA.

The chain has TRBV7-9 and TRBJ2-5; 9 bases line up with TRBD1. The DNA matches TRBJ2-7 better at its end, which makes the J call doubtful. CDR3 length: 14 residues. Germline values: CDR1 SEHNR, CDR2 FQNEAQ (reference sequence). CDR3 sequence: CASSTMDRGYEQYF. The CDR3 DNA is TGTGCCAGTAGTACGATGGACAGGGGCTACGAGCAGTACTTC.